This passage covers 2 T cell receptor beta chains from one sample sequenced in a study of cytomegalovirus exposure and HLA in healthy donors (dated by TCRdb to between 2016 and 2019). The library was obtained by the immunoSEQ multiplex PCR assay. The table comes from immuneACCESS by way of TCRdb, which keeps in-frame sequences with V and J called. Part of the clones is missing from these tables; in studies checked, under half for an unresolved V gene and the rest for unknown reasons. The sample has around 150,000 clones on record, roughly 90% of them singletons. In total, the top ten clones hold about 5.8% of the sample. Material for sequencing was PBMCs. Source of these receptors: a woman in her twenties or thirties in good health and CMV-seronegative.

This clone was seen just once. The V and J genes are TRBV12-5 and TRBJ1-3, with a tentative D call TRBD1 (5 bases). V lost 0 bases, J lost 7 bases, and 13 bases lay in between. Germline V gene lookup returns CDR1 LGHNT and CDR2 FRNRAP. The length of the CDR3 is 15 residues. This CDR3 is CASGLVSWGGNTIYF. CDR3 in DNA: TGTGCTAGTGGTTTGGTTTCGTGGGGGGGGAACACCATATATTTT.

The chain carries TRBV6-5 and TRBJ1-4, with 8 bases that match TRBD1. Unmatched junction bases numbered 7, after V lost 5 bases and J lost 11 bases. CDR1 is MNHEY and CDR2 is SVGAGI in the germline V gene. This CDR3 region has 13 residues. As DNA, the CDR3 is TGTGCCAGCAGTCAATTCGACAGGGGTAAACTGTTTTTT. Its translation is CASSQFDRGKLFF.